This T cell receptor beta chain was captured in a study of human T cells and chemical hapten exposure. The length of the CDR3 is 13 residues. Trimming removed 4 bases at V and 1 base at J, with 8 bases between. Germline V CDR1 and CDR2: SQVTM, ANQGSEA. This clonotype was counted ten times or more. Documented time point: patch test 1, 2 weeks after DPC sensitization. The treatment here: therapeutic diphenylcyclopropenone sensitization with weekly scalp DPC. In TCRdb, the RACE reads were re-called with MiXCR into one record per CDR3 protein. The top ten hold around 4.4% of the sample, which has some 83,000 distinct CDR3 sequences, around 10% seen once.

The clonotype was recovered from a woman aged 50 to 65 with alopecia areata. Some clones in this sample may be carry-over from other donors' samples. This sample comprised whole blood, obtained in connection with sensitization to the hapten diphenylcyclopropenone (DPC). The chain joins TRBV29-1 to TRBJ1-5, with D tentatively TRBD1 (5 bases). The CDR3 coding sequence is TGCAGCGTTGTCTGGGGCAGCAATCAGCCCCAGCATTTT. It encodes CSVVWGSNQPQHF.